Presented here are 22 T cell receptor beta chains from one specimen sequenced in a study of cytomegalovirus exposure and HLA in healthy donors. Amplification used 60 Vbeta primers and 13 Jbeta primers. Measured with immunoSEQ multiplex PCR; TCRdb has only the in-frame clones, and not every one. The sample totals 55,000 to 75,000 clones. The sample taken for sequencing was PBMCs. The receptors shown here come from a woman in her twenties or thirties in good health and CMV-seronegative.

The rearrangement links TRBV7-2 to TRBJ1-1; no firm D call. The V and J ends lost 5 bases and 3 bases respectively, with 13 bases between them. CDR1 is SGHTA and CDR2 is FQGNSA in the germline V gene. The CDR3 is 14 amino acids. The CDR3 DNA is TGTGCCAGCAGCCCAGGTCCGGGGTACACTGAAGCTTTCTTT. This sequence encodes CASSPGPGYTEAFF.

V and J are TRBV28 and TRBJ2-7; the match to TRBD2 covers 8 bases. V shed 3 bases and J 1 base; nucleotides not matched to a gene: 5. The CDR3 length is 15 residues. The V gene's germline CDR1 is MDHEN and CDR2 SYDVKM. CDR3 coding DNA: TGTGCCAGCAGTTTGCGGGGGGTATTATCCTACGAGCAGTACTTC. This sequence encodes CASSLRGVLSYEQYF.

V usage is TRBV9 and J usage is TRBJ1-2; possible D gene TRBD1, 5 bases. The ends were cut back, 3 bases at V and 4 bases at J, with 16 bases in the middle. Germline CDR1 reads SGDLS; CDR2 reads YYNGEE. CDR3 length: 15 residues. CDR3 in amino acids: CASSDPGLGFYGYTF. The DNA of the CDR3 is TGTGCCAGCAGCGACCCGGGACTGGGATTCTATGGCTACACCTTC.

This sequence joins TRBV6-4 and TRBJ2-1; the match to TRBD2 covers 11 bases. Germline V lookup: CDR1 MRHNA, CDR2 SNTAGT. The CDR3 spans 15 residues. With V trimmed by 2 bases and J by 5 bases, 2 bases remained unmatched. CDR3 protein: CASSDLAGGNNEQFF. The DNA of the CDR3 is TGTGCCAGCAGTGACCTAGCGGGGGGCAACAATGAGCAGTTCTTC.

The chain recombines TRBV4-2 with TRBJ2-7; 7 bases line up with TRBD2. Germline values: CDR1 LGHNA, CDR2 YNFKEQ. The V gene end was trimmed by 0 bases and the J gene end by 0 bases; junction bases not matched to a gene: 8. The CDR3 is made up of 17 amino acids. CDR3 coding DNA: TGTGCCAGCAGCCAAGAAGGGATGGGGGGGAGCTCCTACGAGCAGTACTTC. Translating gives CASSQEGMGGSSYEQYF.

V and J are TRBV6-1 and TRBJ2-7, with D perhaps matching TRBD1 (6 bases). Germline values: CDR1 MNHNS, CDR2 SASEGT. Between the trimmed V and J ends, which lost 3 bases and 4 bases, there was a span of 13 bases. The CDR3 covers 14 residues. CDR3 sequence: CASSDRGLNYEQYF. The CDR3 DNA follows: TGTGCCAGCAGTGACAGGGGCTTGAATTACGAGCAGTACTTC.

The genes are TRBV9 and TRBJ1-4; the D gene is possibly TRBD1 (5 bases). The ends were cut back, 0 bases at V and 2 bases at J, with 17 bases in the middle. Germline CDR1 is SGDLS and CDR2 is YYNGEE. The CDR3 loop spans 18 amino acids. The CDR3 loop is CASSVGWAGPNTNEKLFF. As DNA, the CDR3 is TGTGCCAGCAGCGTAGGATGGGCAGGGCCAAATACTAATGAAAAACTGTTTTTT.

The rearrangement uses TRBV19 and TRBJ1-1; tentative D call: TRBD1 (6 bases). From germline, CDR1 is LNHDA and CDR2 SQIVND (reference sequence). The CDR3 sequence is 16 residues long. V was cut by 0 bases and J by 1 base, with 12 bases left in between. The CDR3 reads CASSIEWGPQNTEAFF. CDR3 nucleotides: TGTGCCAGTAGTATAGAATGGGGGCCTCAGAACACTGAAGCTTTCTTT.

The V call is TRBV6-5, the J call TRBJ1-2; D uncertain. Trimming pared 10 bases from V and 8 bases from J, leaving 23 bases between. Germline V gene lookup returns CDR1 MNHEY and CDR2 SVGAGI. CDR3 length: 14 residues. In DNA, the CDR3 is TGTGCCACCTCCTCCGGCAAAAACGCTAGAGGCTACACCTTC. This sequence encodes CATSSGKNARGYTF.

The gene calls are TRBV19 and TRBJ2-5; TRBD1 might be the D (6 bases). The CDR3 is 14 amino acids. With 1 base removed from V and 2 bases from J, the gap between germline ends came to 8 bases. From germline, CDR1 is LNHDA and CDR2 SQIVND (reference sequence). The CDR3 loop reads CASSIVDRQETQYF. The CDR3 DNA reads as TGTGCCAGTAGTATAGTGGACAGACAAGAGACCCAGTACTTC.

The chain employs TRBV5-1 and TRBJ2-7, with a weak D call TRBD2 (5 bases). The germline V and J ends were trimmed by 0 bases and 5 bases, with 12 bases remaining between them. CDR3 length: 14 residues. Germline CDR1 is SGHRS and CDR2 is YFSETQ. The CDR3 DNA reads TGCGCCAGCAGCTTGGATTCCGGGGTCCACGAGCAGTACTTC. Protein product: CASSLDSGVHEQYF.

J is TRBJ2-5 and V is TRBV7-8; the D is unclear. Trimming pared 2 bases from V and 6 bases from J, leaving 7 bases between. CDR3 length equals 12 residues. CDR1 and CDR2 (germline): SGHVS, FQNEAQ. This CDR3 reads CASSLYEKTQYF. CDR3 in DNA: TGTGCCAGCAGCTTATACGAGAAGACCCAGTACTTC.

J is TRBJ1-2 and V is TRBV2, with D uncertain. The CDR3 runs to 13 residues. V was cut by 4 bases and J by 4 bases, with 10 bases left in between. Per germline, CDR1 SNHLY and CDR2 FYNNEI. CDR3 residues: CASSALGGYGYTF. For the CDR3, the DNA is TGTGCCAGCAGTGCCCTTGGCGGCTATGGCTACACCTTC.

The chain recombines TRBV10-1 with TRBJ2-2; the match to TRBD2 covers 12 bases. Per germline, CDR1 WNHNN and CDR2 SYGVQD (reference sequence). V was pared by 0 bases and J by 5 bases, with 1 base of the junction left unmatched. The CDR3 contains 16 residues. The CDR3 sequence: CASSESGTSGTGELFF. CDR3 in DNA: TGCGCCAGCAGTGAGTCCGGGACTAGCGGGACCGGGGAGCTGTTTTTT.

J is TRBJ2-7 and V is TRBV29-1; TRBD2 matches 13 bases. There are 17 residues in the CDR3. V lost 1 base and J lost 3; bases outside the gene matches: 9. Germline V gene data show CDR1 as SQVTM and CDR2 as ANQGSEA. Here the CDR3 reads CSVEGALGLAGNYEQYF. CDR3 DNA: TGCAGCGTTGAAGGGGCCTTGGGACTAGCGGGAAACTACGAGCAGTACTTC.

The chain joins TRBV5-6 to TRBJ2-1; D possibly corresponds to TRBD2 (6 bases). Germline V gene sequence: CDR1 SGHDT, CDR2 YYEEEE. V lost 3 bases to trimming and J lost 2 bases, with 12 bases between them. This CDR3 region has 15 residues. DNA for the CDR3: TGTGCCAGCAGCTACACCGGGAGAACCTACAATGAGCAGTTCTTC. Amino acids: CASSYTGRTYNEQFF.

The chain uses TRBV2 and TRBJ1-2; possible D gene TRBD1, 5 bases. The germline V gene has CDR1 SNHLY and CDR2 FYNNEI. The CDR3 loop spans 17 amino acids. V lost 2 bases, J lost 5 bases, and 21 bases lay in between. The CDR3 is CASSEPGKTWPRYGYTF. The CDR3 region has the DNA TGTGCCAGCAGTGAACCAGGGAAGACTTGGCCGAGGTATGGCTACACCTTC.

The CDR3 DNA reads TGCACAATCGCTTATTCAGGTCTCAGCACAGATACGCAGTATTTT. It is translated as CTIAYSGLSTDTQYF. V and J are TRBV29-1 and TRBJ2-3, with unresolved D. Germline V gene sequence: CDR1 SQVTM, CDR2 ANQGSEA. This CDR3 has 15 amino acids.

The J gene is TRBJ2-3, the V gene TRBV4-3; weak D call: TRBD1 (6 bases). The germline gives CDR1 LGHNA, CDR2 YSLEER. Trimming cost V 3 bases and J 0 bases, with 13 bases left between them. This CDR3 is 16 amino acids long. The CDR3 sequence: CASSQARGSSTDTQYF. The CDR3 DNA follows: TGCGCCAGCAGCCAGGCCAGGGGATCTAGCACAGATACGCAGTATTTT.

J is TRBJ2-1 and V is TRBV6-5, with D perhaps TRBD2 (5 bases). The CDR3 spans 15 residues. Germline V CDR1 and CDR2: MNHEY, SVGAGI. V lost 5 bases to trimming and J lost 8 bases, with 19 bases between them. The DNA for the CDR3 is TGTGCCAGCAGTGCCGACTACCGACTGATTGATGAGCAGTTCTTC. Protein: CASSADYRLIDEQFF.

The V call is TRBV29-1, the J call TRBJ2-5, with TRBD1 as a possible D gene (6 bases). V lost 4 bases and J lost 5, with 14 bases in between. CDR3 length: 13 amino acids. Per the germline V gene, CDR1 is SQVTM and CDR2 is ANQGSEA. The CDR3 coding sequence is TGCAGCGTTGTGAGGGGGTTCGGGGAGACCCAGTACTTC. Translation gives CSVVRGFGETQYF. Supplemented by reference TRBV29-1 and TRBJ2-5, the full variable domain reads SAVISQKPSRDICQRGTSLTIQCQVDSQVTMMFWYRQQPGQSLTLIATANQGSEATYESGFVIDKFPISRPNLTFSTLTVSNMSPEDSSIYLCSVVRGFGETQYFGPGTRLLVL.

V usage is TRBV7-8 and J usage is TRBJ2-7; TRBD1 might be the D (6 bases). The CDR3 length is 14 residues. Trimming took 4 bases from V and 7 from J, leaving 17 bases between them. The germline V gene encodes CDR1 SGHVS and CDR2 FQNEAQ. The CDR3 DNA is TGTGCCAGCAGCTCCCTCCGGGACACGGGGGAGCAGTACTTC. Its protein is CASSSLRDTGEQYF.